This TCR beta chain was profiled in a study of shared clonotypes between healthy human individuals. Study results and caveats: In several donors, about 5% of naive CD4 clonotypes appeared in common.

This clone turned up a few times. Its antigen is not known. The repertoire was sequenced with immunoSEQ multiplex PCR; TCRdb's copy has only in-frame clones and lacks some. The sample holds approximately 980,000 clones, over 60% seen once. CDR1 GTSNPN and CDR2 SVGIG come from the germline V gene (reference sequence). The CDR3 covers 13 residues. The V end was cut by 3 bases, the J end by 9 bases, with 12 bases between. The J gene is TRBJ2-6, the V gene TRBV30, with D perhaps given as TRBD1 or TRBD2 (5 bases each). This TCR came from a man between 18 and 29 years old in good health. Material: memory CD4+ T cells sorted from blood. Subset given: CD45RA-negative fraction. CDR3: CAWRKGRNNVLTF. The CDR3 DNA sequence: TGTGCCTGGAGGAAGGGACGGAACAACGTCCTGACTTTC.